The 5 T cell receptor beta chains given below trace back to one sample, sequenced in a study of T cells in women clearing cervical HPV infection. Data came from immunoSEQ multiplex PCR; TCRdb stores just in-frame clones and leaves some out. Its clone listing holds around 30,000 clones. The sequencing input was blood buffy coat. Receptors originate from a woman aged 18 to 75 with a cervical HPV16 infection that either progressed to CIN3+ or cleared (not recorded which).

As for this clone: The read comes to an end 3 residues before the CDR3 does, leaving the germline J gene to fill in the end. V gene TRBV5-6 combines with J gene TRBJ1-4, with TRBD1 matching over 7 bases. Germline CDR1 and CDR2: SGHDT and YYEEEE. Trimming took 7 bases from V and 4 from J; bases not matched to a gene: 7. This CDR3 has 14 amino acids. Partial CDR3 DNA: TGTGCCAGCGGGCAGACAGGGTTTAATGAAAAA. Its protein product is CASGQTGFNEK. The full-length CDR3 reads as CASGQTGFNEKLFF.

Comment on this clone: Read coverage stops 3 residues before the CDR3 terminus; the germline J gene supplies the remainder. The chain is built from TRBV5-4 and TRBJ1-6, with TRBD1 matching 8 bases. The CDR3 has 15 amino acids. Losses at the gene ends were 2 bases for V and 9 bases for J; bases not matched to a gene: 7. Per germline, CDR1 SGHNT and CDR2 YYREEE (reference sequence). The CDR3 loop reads CASSFAGQGGSPLHF. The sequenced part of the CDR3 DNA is TGTGCCAGCAGCTTCGCAGGACAGGGAGGTTCACCC.

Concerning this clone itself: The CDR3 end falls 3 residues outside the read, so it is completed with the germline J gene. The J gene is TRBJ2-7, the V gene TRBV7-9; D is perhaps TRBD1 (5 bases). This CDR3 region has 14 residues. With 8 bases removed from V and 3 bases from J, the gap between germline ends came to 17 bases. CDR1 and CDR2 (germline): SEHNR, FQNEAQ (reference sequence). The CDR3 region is CASGPWQGSYEQYF. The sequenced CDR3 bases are TGTGCCAGCGGCCCCTGGCAGGGTAGCTACGAG.

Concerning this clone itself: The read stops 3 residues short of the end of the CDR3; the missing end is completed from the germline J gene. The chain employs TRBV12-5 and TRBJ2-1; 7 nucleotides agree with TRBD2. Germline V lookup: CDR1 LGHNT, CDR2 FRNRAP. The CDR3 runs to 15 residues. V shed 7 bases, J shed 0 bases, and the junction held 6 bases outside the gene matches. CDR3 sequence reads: CASVPAGSSYNEQFF. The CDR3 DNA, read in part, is TGTGCTAGTGTTCCAGCGGGAAGCTCCTACAATGAG.

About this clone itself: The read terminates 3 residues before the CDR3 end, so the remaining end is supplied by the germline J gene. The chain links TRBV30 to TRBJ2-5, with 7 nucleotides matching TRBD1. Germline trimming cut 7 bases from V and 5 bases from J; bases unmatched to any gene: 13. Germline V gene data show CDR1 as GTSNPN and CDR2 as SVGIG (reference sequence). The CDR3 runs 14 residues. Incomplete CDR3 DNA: TGTGCCTCCTGGAATAAGGGGGCGGGCGAGACC. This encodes CASWNKGAGET. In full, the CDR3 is CASWNKGAGETQYF.